This T cell receptor (beta chain) was captured by sequencing in a study of identical twins. Broader study findings: Abundant beta clonotypes from cord blood bore fewer insertions; memory repertoires lacked this pattern.

Worth noting for this clonotype: Its antigen is still unknown.

TCRdb used MiXCR to reprocess the 5' RACE reads, holding one entry per CDR3 protein. This sample has around 550,000 distinct CDR3 sequences; approximately 14% occur once, and the top ten carry nearly 0.45%. The CDR3 contains 17 residues. CDR1 and CDR2 (germline): SGHVS, FQNEAQ. The germline V and J ends were trimmed by 4 bases and 0 bases, with 16 bases remaining between them. A further study also used this sample, focusing on yellow fever vaccine responses in identical twins.

The material sequenced was CD4+ T cells sorted from blood. The chain links TRBV7-8 to TRBJ1-5; D is ambiguous. The TCR comes from a woman between 18 and 29 years old in good health. The CDR3, as DNA: TGTGCCAGCAGCTGGGCCGCCTCTAAGTATAGCAATCAGCCCCAGCATTTT. Its protein is CASSWAASKYSNQPQHF.